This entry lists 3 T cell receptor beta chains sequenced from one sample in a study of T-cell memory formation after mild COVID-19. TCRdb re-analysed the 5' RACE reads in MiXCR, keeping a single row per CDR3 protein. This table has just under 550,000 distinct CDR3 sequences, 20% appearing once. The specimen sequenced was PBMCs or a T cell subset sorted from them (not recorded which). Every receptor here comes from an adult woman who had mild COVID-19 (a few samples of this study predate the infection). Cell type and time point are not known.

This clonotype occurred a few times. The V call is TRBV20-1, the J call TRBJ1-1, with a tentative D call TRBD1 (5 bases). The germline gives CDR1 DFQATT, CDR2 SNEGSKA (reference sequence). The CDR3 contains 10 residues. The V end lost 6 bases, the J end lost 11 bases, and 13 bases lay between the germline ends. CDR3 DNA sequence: TGCAGTGCCAGGGTTAATCAGGCTTTCTTT. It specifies CSARVNQAFF.

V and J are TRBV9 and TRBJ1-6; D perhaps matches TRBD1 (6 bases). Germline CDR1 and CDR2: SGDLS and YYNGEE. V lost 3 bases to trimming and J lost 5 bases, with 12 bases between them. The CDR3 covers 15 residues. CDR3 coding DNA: TGTGCCAGCAGCGGATCACAGGGCCATAATTCACCCCTCCACTTT. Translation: CASSGSQGHNSPLHF.

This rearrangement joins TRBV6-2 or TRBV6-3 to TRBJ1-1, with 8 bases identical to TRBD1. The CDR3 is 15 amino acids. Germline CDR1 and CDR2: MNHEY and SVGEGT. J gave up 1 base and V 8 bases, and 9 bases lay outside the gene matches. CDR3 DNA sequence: TGTGCCAGCGCCGACTGGACAGGGCCGAACACTGAAGCTTTCTTT. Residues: CASADWTGPNTEAFF.